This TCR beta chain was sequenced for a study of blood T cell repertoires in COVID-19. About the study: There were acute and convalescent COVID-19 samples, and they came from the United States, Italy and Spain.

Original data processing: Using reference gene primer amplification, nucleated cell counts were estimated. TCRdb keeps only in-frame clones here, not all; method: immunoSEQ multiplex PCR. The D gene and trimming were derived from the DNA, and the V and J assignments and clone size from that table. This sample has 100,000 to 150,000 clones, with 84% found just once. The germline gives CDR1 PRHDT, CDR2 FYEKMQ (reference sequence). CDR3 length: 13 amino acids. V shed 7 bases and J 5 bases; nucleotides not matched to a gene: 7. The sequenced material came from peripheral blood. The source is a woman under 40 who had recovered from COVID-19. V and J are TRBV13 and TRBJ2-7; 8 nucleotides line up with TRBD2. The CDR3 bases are TGTGCCAGCACCAGCGGGGGAAGAGACGAGCAGTACTTC. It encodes CASTSGGRDEQYF. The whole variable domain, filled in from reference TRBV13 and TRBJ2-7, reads AAGVIQSPRHLIKEKRETATLKCYPIPRHDTVYWYQQGPGQDPQFLISFYEKMQSDKGSIPDRFSAQQFSDYHSELNMSSLELGDSALYFCASTSGGRDEQYFGPGTRLTVT.